This entry is about one T cell receptor beta chain. Its antigen is not identified. The CDR3 contains 12 residues. Trimming removed 1 base from V and 6 bases from J, with 7 bases in between. In germline, CDR1 is SGHNT, CDR2 YENEEA. This record comes from a study of OX40 agonist ivuxolimab in advanced cancers. Study in general: Ivuxolimab is a fully human IgG2 antibody that activates OX40 (CD134). Partial responses were seen in three patients, one with hepatocellular carcinoma and two with cutaneous melanoma. Study-wide points: The antigen specificity of the peripheral T cells (those that were expanded) was not determined. Partial responders at 0.1-3.0 mg/kg had among the lowest clonal expansion.

TCRdb keeps only in-frame clones here, not all; method: immunoSEQ multiplex PCR. The data show over 20,000 clones, about 82% seen once. The genes are TRBV11-3 and TRBJ2-7; D gene unclear. The sequences come from CD4+ or CD8+ T cells sorted from blood, collected in a trial of the OX40 agonist ivuxolimab. This TCR derives from an adult with an advanced solid tumor such as melanoma, head and neck, liver or kidney cancer. CDR3 in DNA: TGTGCCAGCAGCTTAGGGACCATCGAGCAGTACTTC. Translated: CASSLGTIEQYF.